Below are 13 T cell receptor beta chains sequenced from a single sample in a study of PD-1 blockade in classical Hodgkin lymphoma. All patients experienced relapse after autologous stem cell transplantation, and brentuximab vedotin exposure was variable. Assay: immunoSEQ multiplex PCR; the TCRdb copy retains only in-frame clones and omits some. The profile shows 25,000 to 35,000 clones, 60% to 80% of them singletons. Specimen: peripheral blood mononuclear cells (PBMCs), collected before the second cycle of nivolumab. The receptor source for this set is a human donor with classical Hodgkin lymphoma.

The V and J genes are TRBV5-4 and TRBJ1-2, with D hard to call. The germline V gene has CDR1 SGHNT and CDR2 YYREEE (reference sequence). Trimming left V 0 bases short and J 1 base short, with 10 bases between. The CDR3 spans 15 residues. The CDR3 DNA is TGTGCCAGCAGCTTGGCGTCGATCTTTAACTATGGCTACACCTTC. Amino acids: CASSLASIFNYGYTF.

The rearrangement uses TRBV27 and TRBJ1-3; 8 nucleotides agree with TRBD1. Germline V gene lookup returns CDR1 MNHEY and CDR2 SMNVEV (reference sequence). The CDR3 is 16 residues long. The ends lost 5 bases at V and 4 bases at J; junction bases unmatched: 10. CDR3 loop: CASSQGTGYRGNTIYF. CDR3 DNA: TGTGCCAGCAGTCAAGGGACAGGTTATCGAGGAAACACCATATATTTT.

The V gene is TRBV7-2, the J gene TRBJ1-2; 7 nucleotides line up with TRBD1. Germline V gene data show CDR1 as SGHTA and CDR2 as FQGNSA. V shed 5 bases, J shed 2 bases, and the junction held 11 bases outside the gene matches. This CDR3 is 16 amino acids long. The CDR3 DNA follows: TGTGCCAGCAGCCCTCGTGGGTCAGGGGGGAACTATGGCTACACCTTC. Translated: CASSPRGSGGNYGYTF.

The chain has TRBV15 and TRBJ2-2; the D gene could be TRBD1 or TRBD2 (6 bases each). The V end lost 3 bases, the J end lost 5 bases, and 13 bases lay between the germline ends. CDR3 length equals 15 residues. Germline-derived CDR1 and CDR2 are LNHNV and YYDKDF (reference sequence). CDR3 loop: CATSSRGGRTGELFF. The CDR3 DNA follows: TGTGCCACCAGCAGTCGAGGGGGGCGGACCGGGGAGCTGTTTTTT.

The CDR3 bases are TGTGCCAGCAGCTTGTGGGACGGCTATTCTCAGCCCCAGCATTTT. This translates into CASSLWDGYSQPQHF. The chain couples TRBV5-8 to TRBJ1-5; D perhaps matches TRBD1 (5 bases). Trimming took 1 base from V and 6 from J, leaving 14 bases between them. The CDR3 contains 15 residues. Germline CDR1 and CDR2: SGHTS and YDEGEE. Supplemented by reference TRBV5-8 and TRBJ1-5, the full variable domain reads EAGVTQSPTHLIKTRGQQATLRCSPISGHTSVYWYQQALGLGLQFLLWYDEGEERNRGNFPPRFSGRQFPNYSSELNVNALELEDSALYLCASSLWDGYSQPQHFGDGTRLSIL.

The chain combines TRBV28 with TRBJ2-1, with D unresolved. Per the germline V gene, CDR1 is MDHEN and CDR2 is SYDVKM. The V and J ends lost 8 bases and 6 bases respectively, with 17 bases between them. CDR3 length: 14 residues. DNA for the CDR3: TGTGCCAGCCTGCCTTTGGTCCGCACCAATGAGCAGTTCTTC. Protein sequence: CASLPLVRTNEQFF.

The gene calls are TRBV19 and TRBJ1-4, with D perhaps matching TRBD1 (5 bases). This CDR3 region has 14 residues. V lost 8 bases, J lost 8 bases, and 18 bases lay in between. The germline V gene has CDR1 LNHDA and CDR2 SQIVND (reference sequence). The CDR3 spells CASGRGRAGEKLFF. In nucleotides, the CDR3 is TGTGCCAGTGGAAGGGGCAGGGCAGGAGAAAAACTGTTTTTT.

The chain uses TRBV7-8 and TRBJ2-5, with D unresolved. From germline, CDR1 is SGHVS and CDR2 FQNEAQ. V was pared by 0 bases and J by 4 bases, with 9 bases between. CDR3 length equals 14 residues. The CDR3 DNA follows: TGTGCCAGCAGCTTAGCGCGGCTGATAGAGACCCAGTACTTC. Its protein product is CASSLARLIETQYF.

The chain joins TRBV25-1 to TRBJ2-1; TRBD2 matches 8 bases. This CDR3 is 15 amino acids long. Germline V lookup: CDR1 MGHDK, CDR2 SYGVNS. Unmatched junction bases numbered 5, after V lost 3 bases and J lost 4 bases. In DNA form, the CDR3 reads TGTGCCAGCAGTGAGTCCGGGGGGGGTTACAATGAGCAGTTCTTC. It translates to CASSESGGGYNEQFF. The full variable domain, in which reference TRBV25-1 and TRBJ2-1 provide the parts outside the CDR3, is EADIYQTPRYLVIGTGKKITLECSQTMGHDKMYWYQQDPGMELHLIHYSYGVNSTEKGDLSSESTVSRIRTEHFPLTLESARPSHTSQYLCASSESGGGYNEQFFGPGTRLTVL.

The gene calls are TRBV19 and TRBJ2-7; 9 bases agree with TRBD1. J gave up 2 bases and V 10 bases, and 9 bases lay outside the gene matches. This CDR3 has 14 amino acids. Germline V gene sequence: CDR1 LNHDA, CDR2 SQIVND (reference sequence). The CDR3 spells CATGARDRAYEQYF. The DNA of the CDR3 is TGTGCCACCGGGGCTCGGGACAGGGCCTACGAGCAGTACTTC.

The chain uses TRBV19 and TRBJ2-3, with 7 bases matching TRBD2. CDR3 length: 14 amino acids. Germline assignment: CDR1 LNHDA and CDR2 SQIVND (reference sequence). V lost 9 bases, J lost 2 bases, and 8 bases stayed unmatched. The CDR3 region has the DNA TGTGCCAGCACCCGGGACTACACCACAGATACGCAGTATTTT. It codes for CASTRDYTTDTQYF.

The chain couples TRBV6-5 to TRBJ1-1; possibly TRBD1 for D (6 bases). Germline assignment: CDR1 MNHEY and CDR2 SVGAGI. Trimming took off 11 bases at V and 6 bases at J, with 19 bases between the two ends. This CDR3 region has 13 residues. The CDR3 sequence: CACTRITGSEAFF. Here the CDR3 DNA reads TGTGCCTGCACCCGAATTACAGGGTCTGAAGCTTTCTTT.

The chain employs TRBV7-2 and TRBJ1-5; the D gene is possibly TRBD1 (6 bases). Per the germline V gene, CDR1 is SGHTA and CDR2 is FQGNSA. The CDR3 has 15 amino acids. V was trimmed by 4 bases and J by 3 bases, leaving 13 bases between them. DNA of the CDR3: TGTGCCAGCAGCTCAGGGGCACAGACCAATCAGCCCCAGCATTTT. Translation: CASSSGAQTNQPQHF. The full variable domain, with the rest looked up from reference TRBV7-2 and TRBJ1-5, is GAGVSQSPSNKVTEKGKDVELRCDPISGHTALYWYRQSLGQGLEFLIYFQGNSAPDKSGLPSDRFSAERTGGSVSTLTIQRTQQEDSAVYLCASSSGAQTNQPQHFGDGTRLSIL.